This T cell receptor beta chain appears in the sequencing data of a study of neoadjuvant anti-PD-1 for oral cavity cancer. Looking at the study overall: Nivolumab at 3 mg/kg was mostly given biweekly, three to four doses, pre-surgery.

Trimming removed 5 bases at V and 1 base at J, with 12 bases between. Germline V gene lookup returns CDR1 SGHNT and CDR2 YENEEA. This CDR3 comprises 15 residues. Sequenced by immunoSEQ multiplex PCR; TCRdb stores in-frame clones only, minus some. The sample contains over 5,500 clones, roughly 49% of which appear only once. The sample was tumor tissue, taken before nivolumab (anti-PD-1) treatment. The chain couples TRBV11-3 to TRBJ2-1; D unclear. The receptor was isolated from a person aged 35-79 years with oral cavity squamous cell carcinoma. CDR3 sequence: CASSPTAVSYNEQFF. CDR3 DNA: TGTGCCAGCAGCCCCACGGCGGTTTCCTACAATGAGCAGTTCTTC.